The present entry profiles one T cell receptor (beta chain) with its context. These data originate in a study of blood T cell repertoires in COVID-19. Germline V gene lookup returns CDR1 LGHDT and CDR2 YNNKEL (reference sequence). Trimming shortened V by 2 bases and J by 9 bases, and 23 bases separated the two germline ends. The CDR3 is made up of 18 amino acids. Per the original data handling: For nucleated cells, counts were estimated from reference gene primer amplification. TCRdb's copy holds only in-frame clones and misses some; the assay was immunoSEQ multiplex PCR. For V, J and clone size, that table is used; D and trimming come from the DNA. The data contain about 18,000 clones, approximately 87% of them singletons.

Specimen: peripheral blood. The receptor was isolated from a human donor in a cohort sampled during active COVID-19. The V call is TRBV3-1 (or the pseudogene TRBV3-2), the J call TRBJ1-6; TRBD1 is a possible D gene (5 bases). CDR3 amino acids: CASSQFLGHGRVGSPLHF. As DNA, the CDR3 is TGTGCCAGCAGCCAATTTTTGGGCCATGGCAGGGTTGGTTCACCCCTCCACTTT.